The 19 T cell receptor beta chains listed next were all sequenced from one sample in a study of T cell responses to AZD1222 COVID-19 vaccine. Clones were sequenced by immunoSEQ multiplex PCR, and TCRdb holds only the in-frame ones, with some missing. The sample consists of about 120,000 clones, approximately 84% of them appearing once. Sequencing used peripheral blood, obtained on day 0 of AZD1222 vaccination. The receptor source for this set is an adult in good health.

The rearrangement joins TRBV3-1 (or the pseudogene TRBV3-2) to TRBJ1-6; D is uncertain. Germline CDR1 is LGHDT and CDR2 is YNNKEL (reference sequence). The CDR3 runs 14 residues. The germline V and J ends were trimmed by 7 bases and 7 bases, with 14 bases remaining between them. CDR3 residues: CASTRGEGNSPLHF. CDR3 bases: TGTGCCAGCACCCGCGGCGAGGGCAATTCACCCCTCCACTTT.

This rearrangement joins TRBV10-2 to TRBJ2-1, with a weak D call TRBD2 (6 bases). The CDR3 covers 21 residues. Germline lookup yields CDR1 WSHSY and CDR2 SAAADI. The V gene lost 3 bases and the J gene lost 0 bases, with 27 bases spanning the gap. CDR3 bases: TGCGCCAGCAGTGATCCCTTACCGGGACTGGAAGATGTGAGCTCCTACAATGAGCAGTTCTTC. Its protein product is CASSDPLPGLEDVSSYNEQFF.

This clone showed up just once. The chain joins TRBV27 to TRBJ1-2; no reliable D call. The CDR3 consists of 13 residues. V lost 3 bases and J lost 8, with 13 bases in between. Germline-derived CDR1 and CDR2 are MNHEY and SMNVEV (reference sequence). As DNA, the CDR3 is TGTGCCAGCAGTTTCCAGCTCGGAGAGGGCTACACCTTC. Amino acids: CASSFQLGEGYTF.

The V call is TRBV6-2 or TRBV6-3, the J call TRBJ2-7; maybe TRBD1 (5 bases). CDR3 length: 14 residues. The germline V gene encodes CDR1 MNHEY and CDR2 SVGEGT. The germline V and J ends were trimmed by 4 bases and 2 bases, with 12 bases remaining between them. The CDR3 is CASSSHMTAYEQYF. The CDR3 bases are TGTGCCAGCAGTTCTCACATGACAGCCTACGAGCAGTACTTC.

V is TRBV4-2 and J is TRBJ2-3; no firm D call. From germline, CDR1 is LGHNA and CDR2 YNFKEQ. The CDR3 is 15 residues long. V dropped 0 bases and J dropped 2 bases, with 9 bases sitting between them. The CDR3 protein is CASSQDPGYTDTQYF. CDR3 bases: TGTGCCAGCAGCCAAGATCCGGGCTACACAGATACGCAGTATTTT.

The chain links TRBV7-2 to TRBJ2-1; D gene uncertain. This CDR3 region has 13 residues. Looked up from germline, CDR1 is SGHTA and CDR2 is FQGNSA. V was shortened by 6 bases and J by 4 bases, with 10 bases between the two germline ends. Here the CDR3 DNA reads TGTGCCAGCAGGCCCGGGCCTTACAATGAGCAGTTCTTC. Translating gives CASRPGPYNEQFF. The full variable domain, in which reference TRBV7-2 and TRBJ2-1 provide the parts outside the CDR3, is GAGVSQSPSNKVTEKGKDVELRCDPISGHTALYWYRQSLGQGLEFLIYFQGNSAPDKSGLPSDRFSAERTGGSVSTLTIQRTQQEDSAVYLCASRPGPYNEQFFGPGTRLTVL.

V is TRBV3-1 (or the pseudogene TRBV3-2) and J is TRBJ2-1; D possibly corresponds to TRBD2 (6 bases). V was pared by 4 bases and J by 15 bases, with 16 bases between. Looked up from germline, CDR1 is LGHDT and CDR2 is YNNKEL (reference sequence). CDR3 length: 12 amino acids. CDR3 sequence: CASSRELDGRFF. CDR3 DNA sequence: TGTGCCAGCAGCCGTGAACTCGACGGGAGGTTCTTC.

The genes are TRBV2 and TRBJ1-1; D perhaps matches TRBD1 (6 bases). V was pared by 8 bases and J by 1 base, with 11 bases between. This CDR3 has 13 amino acids. Germline-derived CDR1 and CDR2 are SNHLY and FYNNEI. The CDR3 region has the DNA TGTGCCAGCGGCGGACAGAAGAACACTGAAGCTTTCTTT. The encoded protein is CASGGQKNTEAFF.

This clone has only one observation. The chain carries TRBV12-3 or TRBV12-4 and TRBJ2-1, with D perhaps TRBD1 or TRBD2 (5 bases each). The V end lost 3 bases, the J end lost 9 bases, and 9 bases lay between the germline ends. The CDR3 is 12 residues long. The CDR3 sequence is CASSLGPGEQFF. DNA of the CDR3: TGTGCCAGCAGTTTGGGACCCGGTGAGCAGTTCTTC.

This chain connects TRBV3-1 (or the pseudogene TRBV3-2) to TRBJ2-7, with D tentatively TRBD1 (5 bases). Between the trimmed V and J ends, which lost 0 bases and 2 bases, there was a span of 11 bases. CDR1 is LGHDT and CDR2 is YNNKEL in the germline V gene (reference sequence). CDR3 length: 15 residues. The CDR3: CASSQDDRQTYEQYF. CDR3 coding DNA: TGTGCCAGCAGCCAAGATGACAGACAAACCTACGAGCAGTACTTC.

This clone was observed a single time. The chain has TRBV12-3 or TRBV12-4 and TRBJ1-5; the D is unclear. CDR3 length equals 13 residues. V was pared by 2 bases and J by 4 bases, with 6 bases between. The CDR3 protein is CASSLRENQPQHF. CDR3 coding DNA: TGTGCCAGCAGTTTACGGGAAAATCAGCCCCAGCATTTT.

V and J are TRBV5-4 and TRBJ2-7; D perhaps matches TRBD1 (6 bases). The CDR3 contains 13 residues. The germline V gene has CDR1 SGHNT and CDR2 YYREEE (reference sequence). V was clipped by 5 bases and J by 5 bases, with 14 bases between them. The CDR3 nucleotides are TGTGCCAGCAGTTGGACGGACAGCCACGAGCAGTACTTC. Encoded protein: CASSWTDSHEQYF.

The V and J genes are TRBV19 and TRBJ2-7; possibly TRBD1 for D (6 bases). V lost 5 bases and J lost 2, with 13 bases in between. This CDR3 is built from 14 residues. The germline gives CDR1 LNHDA, CDR2 SQIVND (reference sequence). The CDR3, as DNA: TGTGCCAGTAGTTTCGCCGGGACAACCTACGAGCAGTACTTC. It is translated as CASSFAGTTYEQYF.

This clone was seen once. This chain joins TRBV5-1 and TRBJ2-7; D is possibly TRBD1 (6 bases). The germline V gene has CDR1 SGHRS and CDR2 YFSETQ. The germline V and J ends were trimmed by 2 bases and 7 bases, with 16 bases remaining between them. This CDR3 is built from 14 residues. This CDR3 is CASSLTGRIEEQYF. CDR3 in DNA: TGCGCCAGCAGCTTAACAGGGCGGATCGAGGAGCAGTACTTC. Based on the CDR3 plus reference TRBV5-1 and TRBJ2-7, the full variable domain is KAGVTQTPRYLIKTRGQQVTLSCSPISGHRSVSWYQQTPGQGLQFLFEYFSETQRNKGNFPGRFSGRQFSNSRSEMNVSTLELGDSALYLCASSLTGRIEEQYFGPGTRLTVT.

The V call is TRBV6-1, the J call TRBJ1-2, with D perhaps matching TRBD1 (5 bases). Germline V gene data show CDR1 as MNHNS and CDR2 as SASEGT. V was clipped by 1 base and J by 8 bases, with 11 bases between them. CDR3 length: 13 residues. The CDR3: CASSEGGWEGYTF. CDR3 sequence (DNA): TGTGCCAGCAGTGAAGGGGGGTGGGAGGGCTACACCTTC.

This clone was counted only a few times. Here the CDR3 reads CAHRQSGTGELFF. CDR3 nucleotides: TGTGCCCACAGACAGTCGGGCACCGGGGAGCTGTTTTTT. This sequence joins TRBV5-8 and TRBJ2-2; weak D call: TRBD1 (5 bases). Germline-derived CDR1 and CDR2 are SGHTS and YDEGEE. The CDR3 sequence is 13 residues long. V was shortened by 10 bases and J by 4 bases, with 14 bases between the two germline ends.

The chain uses TRBV10-3 and TRBJ2-3, with D possibly matching TRBD2 (6 bases). In germline, CDR1 is ENHRY, CDR2 SYGVKD. The CDR3 sequence is 15 residues long. The V end was cut by 7 bases, the J end by 2 bases, with 16 bases between. The CDR3 DNA sequence: TGTGCCATCACTGATAGCGGACTATTCACAGATACGCAGTATTTT. Translating gives CAITDSGLFTDTQYF.

The chain joins TRBV24-1 to TRBJ2-1; 10 nucleotides agree with TRBD1. Germline V gene data show CDR1 as KGHDR and CDR2 as SFDVKD. The junction had 3 bases not matched to a gene; V was cut back by 3 bases and J by 5 bases. The CDR3 runs to 15 residues. The CDR3 bases are TGTGCCACCAGTGATGCCGGGACAGGGGACAATGAGCAGTTCTTC. Its protein is CATSDAGTGDNEQFF.

Comments on this clone: One end of the junction is discordant with germline, which a read error may explain. V usage is TRBV5-6 and J usage is TRBJ2-3, with TRBD2 matching 10 bases. The V gene's germline CDR1 is SGHDT and CDR2 YYEEEE. The CDR3 has 15 residues. CDR3 sequence reads: CARRGQRGGADTQYF. The CDR3 nucleotides are TGCGCCCGCCGCGGGCAGCGGGGGGGGGCAGATACGCAGTATTTT.